The next 20 T cell receptor beta chains were all read from a single sample in a study of blood T cell repertoires in COVID-19. TCRdb's copy holds only in-frame clones and misses some; the assay was immunoSEQ multiplex PCR. The sample has over 450,000 clones, 85% to 90% seen once. Sequences were obtained from peripheral blood. Source of these receptors: a man aged 18 to 35 with COVID-19, enrolled during active disease.

The chain employs TRBV18 and TRBJ2-2; 7 nucleotides align to TRBD1. Germline loops: CDR1 KGHSH, CDR2 LQKENI. There are 16 residues in the CDR3. After removal of 2 bases from V and 4 bases from J, the junction contained 7 bases not matched to a gene. CDR3 sequence reads: CASSPSTGLGTGELFF. The CDR3 DNA reads as TGTGCCAGCTCACCATCGACAGGGTTGGGCACCGGGGAGCTGTTTTTT.

J is TRBJ2-1 and V is TRBV7-8, with TRBD2 matching 10 bases. Germline lookup yields CDR1 SGHVS and CDR2 FQNEAQ. This CDR3 is built from 17 residues. J was trimmed by 2 bases and V by 3 bases; bases with no gene match: 7. The CDR3 region has the DNA TGTGCCAGCAGCTTCGCAGGACTAGCGGTTACCTACAATGAGCAGTTCTTC. The encoded protein is CASSFAGLAVTYNEQFF.

This CDR3 reads CASSLQGGPGNTIYF. As DNA, the CDR3 is TGTGCCAGCAGCCTACAGGGTGGACCTGGAAACACCATATATTTT. This chain connects TRBV7-3 to TRBJ1-3; D might be TRBD1 (6 bases). This CDR3 comprises 15 residues. Per the germline V gene, CDR1 is SGHTA and CDR2 is FQGTGA. V lost 5 bases and J lost 2, with 13 bases in between.

The CDR3 loop is CASSRDTEAFF. The CDR3 nucleotides are TGTGCCAGCAGCCGGGACACTGAAGCTTTCTTT. The J gene is TRBJ1-1, the V gene TRBV6-6; D gene ambiguous. The CDR3 consists of 11 residues. Germline V lookup: CDR1 MNHNY, CDR2 SVGAGI (reference sequence). Deletions cut 6 bases from V and 3 bases from J, with 5 bases between.

The chain links TRBV29-1 to TRBJ2-6; no clear D. Germline-derived CDR1 and CDR2 are SQVTM and ANQGSEA. The CDR3 has 17 residues. Trimming stripped 5 bases from V and 4 bases from J, with 21 bases between. CDR3 loop: CSVNQPYDKGGANVLTF. The CDR3 bases are TGCAGCGTTAATCAGCCCTACGACAAAGGAGGGGCCAACGTCCTGACTTTC. Using reference TRBV29-1 and TRBJ2-6 for the parts outside the CDR3, the full variable domain is SAVISQKPSRDICQRGTSLTIQCQVDSQVTMMFWYRQQPGQSLTLIATANQGSEATYESGFVIDKFPISRPNLTFSTLTVSNMSPEDSSIYLCSVNQPYDKGGANVLTFGAGSRLTVL.

The J gene is TRBJ2-4, the V gene TRBV5-4, with D unclear. Trimming removed 2 bases at V and 0 bases at J, with 18 bases between. Germline CDR1 SGHNT, CDR2 YYREEE (reference sequence). The CDR3 covers 18 residues. The CDR3, as DNA: TGTGCCAGCAGCTTATTTCAGGTGGCGATTCTAGCCAAAAACATTCAGTACTTC. Amino acid sequence: CASSLFQVAILAKNIQYF.

The V and J genes are TRBV6-6 and TRBJ2-7, with 7 bases that match TRBD2. The CDR3 loop spans 15 amino acids. V was clipped by 5 bases and J by 1 base; unmatched bases: 8. Germline assignment: CDR1 MNHNY and CDR2 SVGAGI (reference sequence). The CDR3 coding sequence is TGTGCCAGCAGTACAGGACTAGGAACTTCCTACGAGCAGTACTTC. This translates into CASSTGLGTSYEQYF.

The chain joins TRBV30 to TRBJ1-1; 9 bases line up with TRBD1. Germline V gives CDR1 GTSNPN, CDR2 SVGIG (reference sequence). The V gene end was trimmed by 2 bases and the J gene end by 5 bases; junction bases not matched to a gene: 6. The CDR3 contains 14 residues. The CDR3 reads CAWSRPGTGTEAFF. CDR3 nucleotides: TGTGCCTGGAGTCGACCCGGGACAGGGACTGAAGCTTTCTTT. Based on the CDR3 plus reference TRBV30 and TRBJ1-1, the full variable domain is SQTIHQWPATLVQPVGSPLSLECTVEGTSNPNLYWYRQAAGRGLQLLFYSVGIGQISSEVPQNLSASRPQDRQFILSSKKLLLSDSGFYLCAWSRPGTGTEAFFGQGTRLTVV.

This clone turned up a few times. V is TRBV5-4 and J is TRBJ2-7, with 8 bases aligning to TRBD2. CDR3 length: 14 amino acids. V shed 5 bases, J shed 2 bases, and the junction held 6 bases outside the gene matches. Germline V gene lookup returns CDR1 SGHNT and CDR2 YYREEE (reference sequence). The CDR3 nucleotides read TGTGCCAGCAGTCCCACTAGCGGCCCCTACGAGCAGTACTTC. It specifies CASSPTSGPYEQYF.

The gene calls are TRBV5-1 and TRBJ1-2; tentative D call: TRBD1 (6 bases). Germline V gives CDR1 SGHRS, CDR2 YFSETQ. V lost 1 base and J 4 bases, leaving 14 bases between the germline ends. The length of the CDR3 is 15 residues. This CDR3 reads CASSLTWDISYGYTF. The DNA for the CDR3 is TGCGCCAGCAGCTTGACCTGGGACATATCCTATGGCTACACCTTC.

The CDR3 region is CASSLGTTGDTEAFF. The CDR3 DNA sequence: TGTGCCAGCAGTTTGGGGACAACGGGTGACACTGAAGCTTTCTTT. The chain has TRBV27 and TRBJ1-1; D possibly corresponds to TRBD1 (6 bases). Germline lookup yields CDR1 MNHEY and CDR2 SMNVEV (reference sequence). This CDR3 spans 15 amino acids. V was pared by 3 bases and J by 3 bases, with 14 bases between.

The gene calls are TRBV5-4 and TRBJ1-1, with D possibly being TRBD1 (5 bases). Trimming left V 0 bases short and J 0 bases short, with 9 bases between. CDR3 length: 15 residues. Germline lookup yields CDR1 SGHNT and CDR2 YYREEE (reference sequence). CDR3 nucleotide sequence: TGTGCCAGCAGCTTGGCGGGGGGACTGAACACTGAAGCTTTCTTT. Its translation is CASSLAGGLNTEAFF.

This chain links TRBV15 with TRBJ2-3, with D maybe TRBD2 (5 bases). Germline V gene sequence: CDR1 LNHNV, CDR2 YYDKDF (reference sequence). The CDR3 sequence is 15 residues long. The V and J ends lost 3 bases and 3 bases respectively, with 13 bases between them. The CDR3 is CATSSRGQRTDTQYF. The CDR3 nucleotides read TGTGCCACCAGCAGTAGAGGGCAAAGGACAGATACGCAGTATTTT.

The chain is built from TRBV9 and TRBJ1-5; no definite D call. CDR3 length: 13 residues. From germline, CDR1 is SGDLS and CDR2 YYNGEE. V was shortened by 0 bases and J by 6 bases, with 7 bases between the two germline ends. CDR3 bases: TGTGCCAGCAGCGTAGATCGGGGTCAGCCCCAGCATTTT. Its translation: CASSVDRGQPQHF.

The chain couples TRBV15 to TRBJ1-5; 7 nucleotides line up with TRBD1. Germline CDR1 reads LNHNV; CDR2 reads YYDKDF (reference sequence). The junction had 4 bases not matched to a gene; V was cut back by 5 bases and J by 6 bases. CDR3 length: 13 amino acids. CDR3 loop: CATSPTGVQPQHF. The CDR3, as DNA: TGTGCCACCAGCCCCACAGGGGTTCAGCCCCAGCATTTT.

This chain links TRBV2 with TRBJ1-1, with D tentatively TRBD1 (5 bases). CDR3 size: 14 residues. The germline V gene has CDR1 SNHLY and CDR2 FYNNEI. The germline V and J ends were trimmed by 3 bases and 1 base, with 9 bases remaining between them. DNA for the CDR3: TGTGCCAGCAGTGACCCCAGGGAGAACACTGAAGCTTTCTTT. Its protein is CASSDPRENTEAFF.

The chain has TRBV19 and TRBJ1-6, with D perhaps TRBD1 (5 bases). Per the germline V gene, CDR1 is LNHDA and CDR2 is SQIVND (reference sequence). The germline V and J ends were trimmed by 6 bases and 6 bases, with 12 bases remaining between them. The CDR3 is made up of 14 amino acids. For the CDR3, the DNA is TGTGCCAGTAGCTTACAGGTTCCTAATTCACCCCTCCACTTT. It yields the protein CASSLQVPNSPLHF.

The chain combines TRBV5-1 with TRBJ2-1; 7 bases match TRBD1. Unmatched junction bases numbered 3, after V lost 1 base and J lost 8 bases. CDR1 is SGHRS, CDR2 YFSETQ, per germline. This CDR3 comprises 13 residues. CDR3 sequence reads: CASSLTDRDEQFF. The CDR3 DNA reads TGCGCCAGCAGCTTGACCGACAGGGATGAGCAGTTCTTC.

The chain combines TRBV2 with TRBJ1-4, with 9 bases lining up with TRBD1. The V segment lost 7 bases and the J segment 8 bases; nucleotides outside the gene matches: 8. Germline lookup yields CDR1 SNHLY and CDR2 FYNNEI. The CDR3 contains 14 residues. As DNA, the CDR3 is TGTGCCAGCAACCAACAGGGGGCCGAAGAAAAACTGTTTTTT. Its protein product is CASNQQGAEEKLFF.

This chain's CDR3 is CASSYRSGTPYNEQFF. CDR3 bases: TGTGCCAGCAGCTACCGTAGCGGGACCCCCTACAATGAGCAGTTCTTC. J is TRBJ2-1 and V is TRBV14; 8 bases map to TRBD2. The V segment lost 5 bases and the J segment 2 bases; nucleotides outside the gene matches: 8. Germline lookup yields CDR1 SGHDN and CDR2 FVKESK. The CDR3 contains 16 residues.